This T cell receptor beta chain was identified in a study of beta chain features in type 1 diabetes. Cell sorting via CD45RO/CCR7/CD25/CD127/CD95/CD27 was performed to obtain CD4+ naive, central memory, regulatory and stem cell-like memory cells. Concerning this clone: What it binds is not known.

Overall study results and limits: Patients with type 1 diabetes carried fewer insertions and had more deletions at their VDJ junctions. Patients with Type 1 diabetes showed moderately but significantly shorter TCRB CDR3s in all four CD4+ subsets.

Investigators reverse transcribed all isolated RNA, so they sequenced expressed TCRB transcripts. Clones were sequenced by immunoSEQ multiplex PCR, and TCRdb holds only the in-frame ones, with some missing. The table has more than 200,000 clones, around 15% seen once; the top ten hold 0.07% to 0.095%. The CDR3 spans 11 residues. V lost 3 bases and J 8 bases, leaving 10 bases between the germline ends. The germline V gene encodes CDR1 SQVTM and CDR2 ANQGSEA. The chain combines TRBV29-1 with TRBJ1-2; D perhaps matches TRBD1 (5 bases). Input material: naive CD4+ T cells from blood. This clonotype originated in a man under 40 with type 1 diabetes. CDR3 nucleotides: TGCAGCGTTGACATGGGGACCGGCTACACCTTC. Translating gives CSVDMGTGYTF.